This T cell receptor (beta chain) was recovered during a study of Graves' ophthalmopathy and Graves' hyperthyroidism. The authors amplified TCR beta CDR3 regions from RNA transcripts. HTBI primers served in a first-round RT-PCR, which a second-round multiplex PCR followed. TCRdb redid the calling of the multiplex PCR reads with MiXCR, one entry per CDR3 protein. The data show hundreds of thousands of distinct CDR3 sequences, roughly 21% seen once. The V segment lost 6 bases and the J segment 4 bases; nucleotides outside the gene matches: 8. The length of the CDR3 is 13 residues. Germline CDR1 reads SQVTM; CDR2 reads ANQGSEA. Diagnosis was based on clinical symptoms, serum thyroxine, TRAb, thyroid ultrasound and orbital computed tomography.

This receptor was taken from a woman between 18 and 29 years old with stable Graves' hyperthyroidism. The sequencing sample was made of peripheral blood. The V gene is TRBV29-1, the J gene TRBJ1-2; TRBD1 matches 7 bases. CDR3 in amino acids: CSVTIQGTYGYTF. The CDR3 DNA is TGCAGCGTCACCATACAGGGGACCTATGGCTACACCTTC.